This record concerns one T cell receptor beta chain sequence. Its antigen is not yet known. Nothing much larger sits one base from this clone, and base qualities are not available. CD8 naive samples were obtained by positive selection for CCR7 among CD45RO-negative cells, yielding a CD45RA+CCR7+ population from which TemRA cells were excluded. The donors were healthy, HIV-negative adults who had no recently reported acute infections or vaccinations. Only Caucasian adults living in Nashville, Tennessee, USA were represented among the donors. Blood was collected by leukapheresis, and PBMCs were isolated by Ficoll-Histopaque density gradient centrifugation and then cryopreserved in liquid nitrogen vapor phase. Purity and quantity of every magnetically sorted T cell population were checked by analytical flow cytometry. Genomic DNA was isolated from each sorted fraction and quantified by UV absorbance on a Nanodrop 2000c.

The entry originates in a study of shared clonotypes between healthy human individuals (dated by TCRdb to the early 2020s). Regarding the complete study: Two women and a few men aged 18 to 49 years were included in the cohort. Leukapheresis yielded between about 0.9 and 9.5 billion PBMCs per donor. To increase sequencing depth and limit assay-specific biases, different laboratories used diverse techniques to prepare libraries and sequence TCR repertoires. The study deeply sequenced blood TCR repertoires of several healthy adults to estimate repertoire size and the extent of clonotype sharing between individuals. For each donor, CD4 naive and CD4 memory were each given three plates, CD8 naive was given two plates, and CD8 memory was given one plate.

Paper-wide results and their limitations: Clonotypes shared by all four sorted-subset donors showed higher generation probabilities than non-shared clonotypes. The genetic and exposure-history diversity represented was limited by the small number of donors. Naive subsets generally had larger estimated clonotype richness than memory subsets did. When a handful of donors were compared, the shared fraction of clonotypes was about 5% for naive CD4, 3.5% for naive CD8, 2% to 2.5% for memory CD4, and 0.4% for memory CD8. Pairwise subsampling led to the expectation that sequencing depth would affect the degree of clonotype sharing among donors. Even with the large sequencing depth, rarefaction of the sorted-subset datasets indicated that sequencing was incomplete. Sampling was restricted to blood, and TCR repertoires in tissues likely differ from the TCR repertoires found in blood.

TCR CDR3 regions were amplified from genomic DNA by multiplex PCR using the deep immunoSEQ assay. Extracted genomic DNA from each cell subset was spread evenly across all wells of several immunoSEQ 96-well plates, with each plate serving as a replicate. Each replicate PCR for sorted subsets received about 210 ng genomic DNA, equal to about 29,000 T cell genomes. The purified libraries were quantified using a Qubit 3.0 fluorometer, sized with a Bioanalyzer 2100, and then quantified again using the KAPA Library Quantification kit. Each immunoSEQ 96-well plate was sequenced on its own single-read 150-cycle Illumina NextSeq 550 flow cell. For the original study's pipeline: Because the immunoSEQ output included only junctional sequences and no quality scores, the filtering could not be the same as the filtering used for full-length reads. To assign V/J genes and CDR3, sequences were annotated using PyIR, a Python wrapper for IgBLAST v1.9, with IMGT germline references. Any read was removed if the V/J assignment was weak (E-value above 1e-6), the CDR3 was missing, or the read contained stop codons, out-of-frame junctions, or ambiguous translated residues. V3J clonotypes were defined as sequences sharing the same inferred V gene, J gene, and CDR3 amino acid sequence. Percentage overlap between repertoires was calculated by dividing the number of shared unique clonotypes by the size of the smaller repertoire. RTK rarefaction, the Chao1 estimator, and Recon v2.1 estimates of unobserved clonotypes were used to assess repertoire richness. Generation probabilities were computed with OLGA for all TCRbeta clonotypes obtained by the gDNA method from four donors. TCRdb provides this immuneACCESS table in a form limited to in-frame rearrangements. Some clones are lacking; in checked studies, under half of them reflect an unresolved V gene, and why the rest are absent is not known. The V and J calls and the clone size are those of that table, but D and trimming were determined from the DNA. The sample table shows hundreds of thousands of clones, and around 96% are seen once. Of the sample, 0.11% is held by the ten largest clones.

From the cysteine up to the phenylalanine, the CDR3 has a length of 17 residues. CDR3 DNA is the only sequence kept; it has 51 bases, read in frame from the first base. CDR1 and CDR2 are read off the germline V gene (reference sequence) as MNHEY and SMNVEV. V loses 3 bases, J loses 1 base, and the germline ends lie 18 bases apart. This clonotype originated in a woman in her 30s in good health. The chain is encoded by TRBV27 joined to TRBJ1-1, with no confident D gene call. Sample: naive CD8+ T cells sorted from blood. This sample's cell subset or site label indicates: CD45RA+CCR7+. The CDR3 protein: CASSFPPPWAPNTEAFF. The DNA reads TGTGCCAGCAGTTTTCCCCCACCTTGGGCGCCGAACACTGAAGCTTTCTTT.